This section outlines one T cell receptor (beta chain) sequence together with its context. The antigen is undetermined. The sample contains more than one DNA sequence encoding this CDR3. This sample was taken from a study of glioma-infiltrating T cells after dendritic cell vaccination. Study results and caveats: The cohort had few patients with full blood and tumor sets.

Only in-frame clones appear in the TCRdb table, and some are missing; sequencing was by immunoSEQ multiplex PCR. The table shows tens of thousands of clones, with roughly four fifths occurring only once. Blood PBMC samples: pre-vaccination, two weeks post third vaccination, and at tumor progression. The V end was cut by 1 base, the J end by 1 base, with 5 bases between. Germline V CDR1 and CDR2: SGHRS, YFSETQ. The CDR3 sequence is 13 residues long. This TCR was recovered from a human donor with glioblastoma. The material sequenced was blood, taken before dendritic cell vaccination. The chain uses TRBV5-1 and TRBJ1-1, with D unclear. The CDR3 sequence: CASSLQENTEAFF. CDR3 sequence (DNA): TGCGCCAGCAGCTTGCAGGAGAACACTGAAGCTTTCTTT.